What follows is one T cell receptor beta chain and its context. Treatment specified: 15 to 20 received Ad26.COV2.S at low or high dose, single or two shots; 5 received placebo; per-sample allocation not given. Vaccine and placebo recipients were sampled on day 63 after the first injection. Whoever gave the sample was an adult aged 18-55 years in Boston. The data belong to a study of Ad26.COV2.S vaccination and SARS-CoV-2 variants. Assay: immunoSEQ multiplex PCR; the TCRdb copy retains only in-frame clones and omits some. This table has 350,000 to 500,000 clones, around 89% appearing once. Per germline, CDR1 SGDLS and CDR2 YYNGEE. The CDR3 has 16 residues. V dropped 4 bases and J dropped 4; count of bases not matched to a gene: 7.

V is TRBV9 and J is TRBJ1-3; 11 nucleotides align to TRBD1. Source: peripheral blood, taken in a trial of Ad26.COV2.S vaccine versus placebo. The sequence was obtained from a person aged 18 to 65 who received the Ad26.COV2.S COVID-19 vaccine or a placebo. Written as DNA, the CDR3 is TGTGCCAGCAGCCTCGGGACAGGGGGAGAGGGAAACACCATATATTTT. Its protein is CASSLGTGGEGNTIYF.